This T cell receptor (beta chain) was obtained from a study of T cell responses to AZD1222 COVID-19 vaccine. Study-wide results and limits: The study found vaccine-associated CD4 TCRs spanning spike, dominant at 160-218 and 743-854. White British donors predominated, females outnumbered males, and clonal diversity was possibly underestimated. Only 5 to 7 individuals given AZD1222 were seropositive at baseline. In the spike-specific TCR repertoire, nearly half reportedly target unmutated variant regions.

A note on this clone: What it recognizes is unknown.

Produced via immunoSEQ multiplex PCR; TCRdb's table is partial and in-frame only. Seen here are some 170,000 clones, around 89% observed once, and the top ten hold 3.5% to 4.5%. Per the germline V gene, CDR1 is ENHRY and CDR2 is SYGVKD. This CDR3 is 14 amino acids long. Trimming at V came to 9 bases and at J to 0 bases, leaving 2 bases not matched to a gene. The sequence came from an adult who received the MenACWY meningococcal vaccine as a control. The chain carries TRBV10-3 and TRBJ2-6; 7 bases map to TRBD2. The source was peripheral blood, collected 28 days after the second dose of the MenACWY control vaccine. CDR3 amino acids: CAMGRDSGANVLTF. DNA of the CDR3: TGTGCCATGGGGAGGGACTCTGGGGCCAACGTCCTGACTTTC.